This T cell receptor (beta chain) was captured in a study of CD8 T cells in ankylosing spondylitis. This CDR3 contains 13 residues. The V end lost 8 bases, the J end lost 0 bases, and 8 bases lay between the germline ends. Germline-derived CDR1 and CDR2 are SGHTA and FQGNSA. Study-wide results and caveats: A TCR beta motif made of several highly homologous variants seemed typical of ankylosing spondylitis blood.

It was by quantitative 5'-RACE with molecular barcodes that TCR beta libraries were made. TCRdb re-called the 5' RACE reads with MiXCR, one entry per CDR3 protein. This sample yields about 800,000 distinct CDR3 sequences, of which approximately 12% are seen a single time; approximately 0.51% belongs to the top ten. Worth noting for this clonotype: What it binds is not known.

The chain combines TRBV7-2 with TRBJ2-1; D is undetermined. Sample: blood, either unsorted or a sorted T cell fraction (not recorded which). The receptor was derived from a male donor with ankylosing spondylitis. The CDR3 protein is CASGWSSYNEQFF. Here the CDR3 DNA reads TGTGCCAGCGGCTGGAGCTCCTACAATGAGCAGTTCTTC.